Listed here are 6 T cell receptor beta chains from one sample, sequenced in a study of shared clonotypes between healthy human individuals. The repertoire was sequenced with immunoSEQ multiplex PCR; TCRdb's copy has only in-frame clones and lacks some. The table has about 980,000 clones, over 75% seen once. Sequencing input: memory CD4+ T cells sorted from blood. Subset here: CD45RA-negative fraction. All receptors derive from a man between 18 and 35 years old in good health.

Only a few counts were recorded for this clone. CDR3 residues: CASRRTGNQPQHF. DNA for the CDR3: TGTGCCAGCAGGAGGACAGGGAATCAGCCCCAGCATTTT. V is TRBV28 and J is TRBJ1-5; 8 bases line up with TRBD1. Germline lookup yields CDR1 MDHEN and CDR2 SYDVKM. The CDR3 spans 13 residues. Unmatched junction bases numbered 2, after V lost 6 bases and J lost 4 bases.

The V gene is TRBV11-2, the J gene TRBJ2-7; tentatively, D is TRBD1 (5 bases). This CDR3 is built from 12 residues. From germline, CDR1 is SGHAT and CDR2 FQNNGV. V lost 2 bases and J lost 7, with 9 bases in between. The CDR3 region is CASSLHGAEQYF. The CDR3 nucleotides are TGTGCCAGCAGCTTACATGGGGCAGAGCAGTACTTC.

This clone was counted only a few times. This chain joins TRBV25-1 and TRBJ2-3, with D perhaps matching TRBD1 (6 bases). Trimming stripped 3 bases from V and 4 bases from J, with 23 bases between. This CDR3 region has 18 residues. CDR1 MGHDK and CDR2 SYGVNS come from the germline V gene. Here the CDR3 DNA reads TGTGCCAGCAGTGATCACCAATCCTCAGGGGTTGGCGCAGATACGCAGTATTTT. This sequence encodes CASSDHQSSGVGADTQYF.

The chain is built from TRBV10-3 and TRBJ2-4; D possibly uses TRBD1 or TRBD2 (5 bases each). Germline V CDR1 and CDR2: ENHRY, SYGVKD. With 0 bases removed from V and 7 bases from J, the gap between germline ends came to 10 bases. This CDR3 comprises 14 residues. CDR3 in amino acids: CAISESGAPNIQYF. The CDR3 nucleotides are TGTGCCATCAGTGAGTCCGGGGCTCCGAACATTCAGTACTTC.

The sample holds one count of this clone. The chain has TRBV18 and TRBJ1-1, with 7 bases that match TRBD1. With V trimmed by 2 bases and J by 6 bases, 6 bases remained unmatched. Germline V gives CDR1 KGHSH, CDR2 LQKENI. There are 14 residues in the CDR3. In DNA form, the CDR3 reads TGTGCCAGCTCACCATCAACAGGGGCGGCTGAAGCTTTCTTT. Translating it yields CASSPSTGAAEAFF.

The gene calls are TRBV7-2 and TRBJ2-7, with no clear D. There are 15 residues in the CDR3. The germline V gene has CDR1 SGHTA and CDR2 FQGNSA. V lost 5 bases and J 1 base, leaving 15 bases between the germline ends. The CDR3 region has the DNA TGTGCCAGCAGCCCGATGATCGCAGCATCCTACGAGCAGTACTTC. It is translated as CASSPMIAASYEQYF.